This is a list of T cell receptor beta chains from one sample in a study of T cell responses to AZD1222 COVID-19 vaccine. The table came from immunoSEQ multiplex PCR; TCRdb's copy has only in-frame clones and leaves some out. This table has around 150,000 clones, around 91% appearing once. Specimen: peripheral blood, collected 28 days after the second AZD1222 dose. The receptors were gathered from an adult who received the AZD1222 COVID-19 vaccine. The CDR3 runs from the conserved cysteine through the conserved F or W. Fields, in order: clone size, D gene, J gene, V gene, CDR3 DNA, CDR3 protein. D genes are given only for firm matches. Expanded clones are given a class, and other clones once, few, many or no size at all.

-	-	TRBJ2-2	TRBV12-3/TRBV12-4	TGTGCCAGCAGCCGGGGGTGGGAGCTGTTTTTT	CASSRGWELFF
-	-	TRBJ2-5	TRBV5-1	TGCGCCAGCAGCCAGGGCCGGCGGGGCCAAGAGACCCAGTACTTC	CASSQGRRGQETQYF
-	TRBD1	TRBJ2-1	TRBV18	TGTGCCAGCTCCACGACAGGGGCGAGCAATGAGCAGTTCTTC	CASSTTGASNEQFF
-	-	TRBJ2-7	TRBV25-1	TGTGCCAGCAGAGGAGGATACGAGCAGTACTTC	CASRGGYEQYF
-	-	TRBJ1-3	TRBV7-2	TGTGCCAGCAGCTTAGCGGGCGGCACCTCTGGAAACACCATATATTTT	CASSLAGGTSGNTIYF
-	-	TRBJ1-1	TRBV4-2	TGTGCCAGCAGCCAAGTTGAACAGGAGAACACTGAAGCTTTCTTT	CASSQVEQENTEAFF
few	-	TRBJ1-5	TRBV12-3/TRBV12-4	TGTGCCAGCAGTTTTTCCAGGGATCAGCCCCAGCATTTT	CASSFSRDQPQHF
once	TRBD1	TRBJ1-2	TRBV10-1	TGCGCCAGCAGTGAGTCAGGGGGCGGCTACACCTTC	CASSESGGGYTF
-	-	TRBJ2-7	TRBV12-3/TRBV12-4	TGTGCCAGCAGTTGGACCCTCGGCGAGCAGTACTTC	CASSWTLGEQYF
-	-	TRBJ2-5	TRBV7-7	TGTGCTAGCAGCTTAGGCAACAGCCGCCAAGAGACCCAGTACTTC	CASSLGNSRQETQYF
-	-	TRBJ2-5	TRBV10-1	TGCGCCAGCAGTGAGGGACTCCAAGAGACCCAGTACTTC	CASSEGLQETQYF
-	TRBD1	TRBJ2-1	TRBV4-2	TGTGCCAGCAGCCAAGGGACAGGGGGCTCCTACAATGAGCAGTTCTTC	CASSQGTGGSYNEQFF
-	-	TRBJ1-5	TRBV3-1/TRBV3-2	TGTGCCAGCAGCCAAGGGGTGGGGGGCAATCAGCCCCAGCATTTT	CASSQGVGGNQPQHF
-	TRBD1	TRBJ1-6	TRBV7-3	TGTGCCAGCAGCTCACAGGGGGCGAATTCACCCCTCCACTTT	CASSSQGANSPLHF
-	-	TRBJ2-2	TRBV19	TGTGCCAGTAGTATCGACAGCTTGAACACCGGGGAGCTGTTTTTT	CASSIDSLNTGELFF
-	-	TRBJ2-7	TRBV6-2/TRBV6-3	TGTGCCAGCAGTACCCAGACAGCAGACTACGAGCAGTACTTC	CASSTQTADYEQYF
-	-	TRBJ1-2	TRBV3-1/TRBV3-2	TGTGCCAGCAGCCGGACGTCTAAGTATGGCTACACCTTC	CASSRTSKYGYTF
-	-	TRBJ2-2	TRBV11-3	TGTGCCAGCAGCTTAGGGCGGGGCGCAGGGCCCGGGGAGCTGTTTTTT	CASSLGRGAGPGELFF
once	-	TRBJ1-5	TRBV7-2	TGTGCCAGCAGCCTCGTCGCGGGTGGTGTTTCAAATCAGCCCCAGCATTTT	CASSLVAGGVSNQPQHF
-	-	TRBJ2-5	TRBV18	TGTGCCAGCTCACGTCAAGAGACCCAGTACTTC	CASSRQETQYF
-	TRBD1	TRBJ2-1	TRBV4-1	TGCGCCAGCAGCCAGGGGACAGGGAGCAATGAGCAGTTCTTC	CASSQGTGSNEQFF
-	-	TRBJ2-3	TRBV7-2	TGTGCCAGCACAGCTCCGGGACATCGAGATACGCAGTATTTT	CASTAPGHRDTQYF
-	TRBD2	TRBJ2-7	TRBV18	TGTGCCAGCTCACCAGGCCGCGGATCGACAGGGAAGGGACTAGCGGGAGATAAAAACTACGAGCAGTACTTC	CASSPGRGSTGKGLAGDKNYEQYF
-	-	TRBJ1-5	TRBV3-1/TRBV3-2	TGTGCCAGCAGCCAGAGGACAGTTTTTCAGCCCCAGCATTTT	CASSQRTVFQPQHF
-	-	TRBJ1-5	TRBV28	TGTGCCAGCAGGAAGACGTGGCCCCAGCATTTT	CASRKTWPQHF
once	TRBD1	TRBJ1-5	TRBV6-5	TGTGCCAGCAGTTTATCGACAGGGGTGAGCAATCAGCCCCAGCATTTT	CASSLSTGVSNQPQHF
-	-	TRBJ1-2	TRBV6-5	TGTGCCAGCAGTTACTCTGGTCTCGGTCGGGGCTATGGCTACACCTTC	CASSYSGLGRGYGYTF
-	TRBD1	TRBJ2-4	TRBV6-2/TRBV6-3	TGTGCCAGCAGCCGTCCGGGACAGGGAAAAAACATTCAGTACTTC	CASSRPGQGKNIQYF
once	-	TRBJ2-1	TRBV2	TGTGCCAGCAGTGTTCGGGATGAGCAGTTCTTC	CASSVRDEQFF
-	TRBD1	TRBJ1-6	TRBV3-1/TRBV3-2	TGTGCCAGCAGCCAAGGGGGGACAGGGCGCAATTCACCCCTCCACTTT	CASSQGGTGRNSPLHF